Given below is one T cell receptor beta chain in context. Libraries were prepared by immunoSEQ multiplex PCR; TCRdb keeps only in-frame clonotypes and omits some of them. This table holds 200,000 to 300,000 clones, about 86% found once. This entry is derived from a study of cytomegalovirus exposure and HLA in healthy donors. Per the germline V gene, CDR1 is LNHDA and CDR2 is SQIVND (reference sequence). Trimming took 3 bases from V and 7 from J, leaving 6 bases between them. The CDR3 has 11 residues. Sequencing input: PBMCs. This clonotype originated in a woman aged 25 to 39 in good health and CMV-seropositive. V gene TRBV19 combines with J gene TRBJ1-2; D is unclear. The CDR3 reads CASSIRSGYTF. The CDR3 DNA is TGTGCCAGTAGTATTCGCAGTGGCTACACCTTC.